This T cell receptor beta chain derives from a study of PD-1 blockade in classical Hodgkin lymphoma. With no exception, relapse followed autologous stem cell transplantation in all patients, and brentuximab vedotin exposure varied. Germline loops: CDR1 GTSNPN, CDR2 SVGIG (reference sequence). There are 15 residues in the CDR3. Trimming took 7 bases from V and 0 from J, leaving 16 bases between them. Here immunoSEQ multiplex PCR was the method, and the copy in TCRdb shows in-frame clones only, minus some. In the table there are just under 30,000 clones, 70% to 80% of which are singletons. The receptor comes from a human donor with classical Hodgkin lymphoma. The material sequenced was peripheral blood mononuclear cells (PBMCs), taken before the second cycle of nivolumab. The genes are TRBV30 and TRBJ2-1, with D perhaps matching TRBD2 (5 bases). The DNA of the CDR3 is TGTGCCTTGACCCGGGGTGGCTTCTCCTACAATGAGCAGTTCTTC. Encoded protein: CALTRGGFSYNEQFF.